The 31 T cell receptor beta chains reported below all come from one sample, sequenced in a study of regulatory T cells in long-lasting Graves disease. Construction of the TCR beta libraries employed iRepertoire HTBI primers in conjunction with Arm-PCR of CDR3 regions. TCRdb reprocessed the multiplex PCR reads via MiXCR and lists one record per CDR3 protein. Seen here are 450,000 to 600,000 distinct CDR3 sequences, about 13% observed once, and the top ten hold 8.5% to 10%. Time point specified: newly diagnosed GD, antithyroid drugs for less than 3 months. From RNA extracted from PBMCs, the TCR library was made. The sample was also reused in another study, on T cells in Graves' hyperthyroidism and ophthalmopathy.

The material was peripheral blood mononuclear cells (PBMCs), obtained at new diagnosis, from a patient treated with antithyroid drugs. The receptors here all came from a young man with Graves disease.

This clonotype was picked up a small number of times. The chain has TRBV7-2 and TRBJ2-1; 11 positions agree with TRBD1. This CDR3 spans 15 amino acids. The V segment lost 2 bases and the J segment 8 bases; nucleotides outside the gene matches: 5. CDR1 and CDR2 (germline): SGHTA, FQGNSA. CDR3 bases: TGTGCCAGCAGCTTATCGGGACAGGGGGATTATGAGCAGTTCTTC. Protein product: CASSLSGQGDYEQFF.

Ten or more counts support this clonotype. This sequence joins TRBV18 and TRBJ2-3, with a possible D match to TRBD1 (5 bases). V gave up 3 bases and J gave up 5 bases, with 15 bases separating them. CDR3 length: 15 residues. Germline CDR1 KGHSH, CDR2 LQKENI. CDR3 in DNA: TGTGCCAGCTCACCGTCCGAGTCAGGGCTAGATACGCAGTATTTT. Translated: CASSPSESGLDTQYF.

V usage is TRBV29-1 and J usage is TRBJ2-4; a possible D gene is TRBD1 (7 bases). Germline CDR1 and CDR2: SQVTM and ANQGSEA. This CDR3 has 15 amino acids. Here the CDR3 reads CTAYRQGGTKNIQYF. As DNA, the CDR3 is TGCACCGCCTATCGACAGGGAGGAACCAAAAACATTCAGTACTTC.

This clonotype was seen at least ten times. The chain couples TRBV2 to TRBJ2-3, with D unclear. From germline, CDR1 is SNHLY and CDR2 FYNNEI. V lost 7 bases and J 3 bases, leaving 17 bases between the germline ends. The CDR3 contains 15 residues. The CDR3 DNA reads TGTGCCAGCAACCGGCACGACACACTAACAGATACGCAGTATTTT. Amino acid sequence: CASNRHDTLTDTQYF.

This clonotype occurred many times. This sequence joins TRBV10-3 and TRBJ2-3, with D uncertain. The CDR3 consists of 14 residues. Germline CDR1 and CDR2: ENHRY and SYGVKD. V was cut by 6 bases and J by 0 bases, with 10 bases left in between. The CDR3 loop is CAIRLQDSTDTQYF. DNA of the CDR3: TGTGCCATCAGGTTACAAGATAGCACAGATACGCAGTATTTT.

In this sample, this clonotype turned up many times. The chain carries TRBV12-3 or TRBV12-4 and TRBJ2-2; possible D gene TRBD1, 5 bases. This CDR3 contains 14 residues. Trimming stripped 8 bases from V and 0 bases from J, with 10 bases between. CDR3 DNA sequence: TGTGCCAGCGTTAGGGGCGCGAACACCGGGGAGCTGTTTTTT. Its protein product is CASVRGANTGELFF.

A note on this clonotype: A junction end diverges from the germline sequence, so it may reflect a read error. The chain is built from TRBV18 and TRBJ1-2, with D unresolved. This CDR3 is 14 amino acids long. CDR1 KGHSH and CDR2 LQKENI come from the germline V gene. The CDR3 here is CASLPENHNYGYAF. In nucleotides, the CDR3 is TGTGCCAGCTTACCCGAAAACCATAACTATGGCTACGCCTTC.

This clonotype was detected many times. The chain combines TRBV30 with TRBJ1-1, with D perhaps matching TRBD1 (5 bases). The ends were cut back, 2 bases at V and 0 bases at J, with 10 bases in the middle. Germline V gene lookup returns CDR1 GTSNPN and CDR2 SVGIG (reference sequence). CDR3 length: 14 residues. The CDR3 nucleotides are TGTGCCTGGAGTACGGGACGGTTGAACACTGAAGCTTTCTTT. Protein: CAWSTGRLNTEAFF.

This clonotype was picked up many times. The chain recombines TRBV7-8 with TRBJ2-2, with D hard to call. This CDR3 has 16 residues. Trimming left V 5 bases short and J 5 bases short, with 18 bases between. Germline CDR1 SGHVS, CDR2 FQNEAQ. The CDR3 DNA reads as TGTGCCAGCAGCGCAAGTGGGGTGGTGCCTACCGGGGAGCTGTTTTTT. This gives the protein CASSASGVVPTGELFF.

This clonotype was found many times. The genes are TRBV9 and TRBJ2-1; TRBD2 matches 10 bases. The ends lost 0 bases at V and 2 bases at J; junction bases unmatched: 8. Per germline, CDR1 SGDLS and CDR2 YYNGEE. The CDR3 length is 18 residues. The CDR3 here is CASSVASASGSTYNEQFF. The CDR3 DNA sequence: TGTGCCAGCAGCGTAGCGTCGGCTAGCGGGAGCACCTACAATGAGCAGTTCTTC.

This clonotype has a count of ten or more. The rearrangement joins TRBV20-1 to TRBJ2-7, with TRBD2 matching over 10 bases. CDR1 and CDR2 from the germline V gene are DFQATT and SNEGSKA (reference sequence). The CDR3 runs 15 residues. J gave up 3 bases and V 1 base, and 6 bases lay outside the gene matches. The CDR3 DNA reads TGCAGTGCTAGAGGGGATAGCGGGAGGTTCTACGAGCAGTACTTC. Protein sequence: CSARGDSGRFYEQYF.

This clonotype was seen ten or more times. This chain uses TRBV12-3 or TRBV12-4 with TRBJ2-5; the D call may be TRBD1 or TRBD2 (5 bases each). V was shortened by 2 bases and J by 4 bases, with 8 bases between the two germline ends. The CDR3 contains 13 residues. The CDR3 bases are TGTGCCAGCAGTTTACAGGGACGAGAGACCCAGTACTTC. Residues: CASSLQGRETQYF.

This clonotype was picked up a small number of times. The chain links TRBV29-1 to TRBJ1-3; D is possibly TRBD1 (5 bases). The CDR3 runs to 13 residues. The germline V and J ends were trimmed by 1 base and 7 bases, with 11 bases remaining between them. CDR1 is SQVTM, CDR2 ANQGSEA, per germline. CDR3 residues: CSVEGGGRNTIYF. The CDR3, as DNA: TGCAGCGTTGAAGGGGGGGGACGGAACACCATATATTTT.

This clonotype was observed a few times. Germline and junction disagree at one end, which may indicate a read error. The chain joins TRBV9 to TRBJ2-3, with D hard to call. The CDR3 contains 14 residues. CDR1 is SGDLS and CDR2 is YYNGEE in the germline V gene. CDR3: CASSIRDSTDTQYF. The CDR3 DNA reads TGCGCCAGCAGCATTCGTGACAGCACAGATACGCAGTATTTT.

This clonotype was counted at least ten times. The V and J genes are TRBV5-6 and TRBJ2-5, with D tentatively TRBD1 (6 bases). The V end was cut by 1 base, the J end by 5 bases, with 15 bases between. The length of the CDR3 is 15 residues. CDR1 is SGHDT and CDR2 is YYEEEE in the germline V gene. This CDR3 is CASSLTGQSEETQYF. The CDR3 DNA sequence: TGTGCCAGCAGCTTGACAGGGCAGTCAGAGGAGACCCAGTACTTC.

This clonotype was detected many times. CDR3: CASSPLQLNTEAFF. The CDR3 DNA sequence: TGTGCCAGCAGTCCGCTTCAGTTGAACACTGAAGCTTTCTTT. The chain has TRBV12-3 or TRBV12-4 and TRBJ1-1; D is undetermined. V lost 5 bases to trimming and J lost 0 bases, with 10 bases between them. The CDR3 is 14 amino acids.

This clonotype came up many times. The CDR3, as DNA: TGCAGCGTCCCATTGAACACTGAAGCTTTCTTT. Its protein product is CSVPLNTEAFF. The rearrangement uses TRBV20-1 and TRBJ1-1; no clear D. In germline, CDR1 is DFQATT, CDR2 SNEGSKA (reference sequence). The CDR3 is 11 amino acids.

At least ten counts were recorded for this clonotype. The chain is built from TRBV11-2 and TRBJ1-4, with D possibly TRBD1 on 6 matching bases. V was trimmed by 3 bases and J by 6 bases, leaving 11 bases between them. CDR3 length: 14 residues. From germline, CDR1 is SGHAT and CDR2 FQNNGV. The DNA for the CDR3 is TGTGCCAGCAGCTTTGGACAGAACGATGAAAAACTGTTTTTT. Translating gives CASSFGQNDEKLFF. The full variable domain, rest sourced from reference TRBV11-2 and TRBJ1-4, is EAGVAQSPRYKIIEKRQSVAFWCNPISGHATLYWYQQILGQGPKLLIQFQNNGVVDDSQLPKDRFSAERLKGVDSTLKIQPAKLEDSAVYLCASSFGQNDEKLFFGSGTQLSVL.

This clonotype was seen many times. The chain joins TRBV20-1 to TRBJ2-1; tentatively, D is TRBD1 or TRBD2 (5 bases each). This CDR3 has 16 amino acids. Germline V CDR1 and CDR2: DFQATT, SNEGSKA (reference sequence). V dropped 0 bases and J dropped 0 bases, with 12 bases sitting between them. The CDR3 bases are TGCAGTGCTAGAGATCCCGGGGCTAGCTCCTACAATGAGCAGTTCTTC. Protein sequence: CSARDPGASSYNEQFF.

The V call is TRBV5-1, the J call TRBJ2-5, with 8 bases matching TRBD2. The CDR3 has 17 amino acids. In germline, CDR1 is SGHRS, CDR2 YFSETQ. J lost 4 bases, V lost 0 bases, and 11 bases had no gene match. The CDR3 region is CASSLVLAGLRGETQYF. The CDR3 DNA reads TGCGCCAGCAGCTTGGTTCTAGCGGGCTTAAGGGGAGAGACCCAGTACTTC.

On this clonotype: This could be a read error, since a much larger clone is one nucleotide away. The rearrangement joins TRBV6-1 to TRBJ2-3; TRBD2 agrees at 7 bases. Germline assignment: CDR1 MNHNS and CDR2 SASEGT. The CDR3 runs to 15 residues. Written as DNA, the CDR3 is TGTGTCAGCAGGAAGCGGGAAGCTGGCACAGATACGCAGTATTTT. Protein sequence: CVSRKREAGTDTQYF.

This clonotype was detected many times. The J gene is TRBJ2-2, the V gene TRBV5-1; 7 positions agree with TRBD1. The CDR3 is 16 amino acids. Germline V gene data show CDR1 as SGHRS and CDR2 as YFSETQ. Losses at the gene ends were 2 bases for V and 3 bases for J; bases not matched to a gene: 7. CDR3 in DNA: TGCGCCAGCAGCTTAACCGGACAGGTCCACACCGGGGAGCTGTTTTTT. This gives the protein CASSLTGQVHTGELFF.

Note on this clonotype: This may arise from a read error, as a much more abundant clone is one base away. This chain connects TRBV20-1 to TRBJ2-7, with D possibly being TRBD2 (7 bases). Germline V gives CDR1 DFQATT, CDR2 SNEGSKA (reference sequence). V was cut by 6 bases and J by 1 base, with 16 bases left in between. The CDR3 spans 14 residues. The DNA for the CDR3 is TGCAGTGCCTCGGGGGGCGCCTATTCCTACGAGCAGTACTTC. Translating gives CSASGGAYSYEQYF.

There are a few counts of this clonotype. V and J are TRBV20-1 and TRBJ1-1, with TRBD1 matching over 9 bases. V was clipped by 1 base and J by 4 bases; unmatched bases: 13. Germline V gives CDR1 DFQATT, CDR2 SNEGSKA (reference sequence). There are 17 residues in the CDR3. CDR3 bases: TGCAGTGCTAGAGTACCGGTTACAGGGGGCGTGGGCACTGAAGCTTTCTTT. This gives the protein CSARVPVTGGVGTEAFF.

The table lists this clonotype with many counts. V usage is TRBV12-3 or TRBV12-4 and J usage is TRBJ2-1; D is unresolved. The CDR3 has 14 amino acids. V lost 2 bases, J lost 8 bases, and 13 bases lay in between. The CDR3 sequence: CASSLSLGGYEQFF. For the CDR3, the DNA is TGTGCCAGCAGTTTAAGTTTGGGCGGATATGAGCAGTTCTTC.

The chain recombines TRBV9 with TRBJ1-6; TRBD1 matches 7 bases. Germline CDR1 SGDLS, CDR2 YYNGEE. After removal of 4 bases from V and 7 bases from J, the junction contained 5 bases not matched to a gene. The CDR3 sequence is 14 residues long. The CDR3 DNA is TGTGCCAGCAGCCCACAGACAGGGAATTCACCCCTCCACTTT. Translating it yields CASSPQTGNSPLHF. The whole variable domain, filled in from reference TRBV9 and TRBJ1-6, reads DSGVTQTPKHLITATGQRVTLRCSPRSGDLSVYWYQQSLDQGLQFLIQYYNGEERAKGNILERFSAQQFPDLHSELNLSSLELGDSALYFCASSPQTGNSPLHFGNGTRLTVT.

This clonotype was observed a handful of times. The CDR3 DNA follows: TGTGCCAGCAGTTCCCCCCTAGCCCACCGGTCGACAGATACGCAGTATTTT. Translated, it gives CASSSPLAHRSTDTQYF. The rearrangement joins TRBV28 to TRBJ2-3; weak D call: TRBD2 (5 bases). From germline, CDR1 is MDHEN and CDR2 SYDVKM. The CDR3 length is 17 residues. Trimming took 4 bases from V and 3 from J, leaving 20 bases between them.

Remarks on this clonotype: A clone one base away is much larger, so this may be a read error. The rearrangement joins TRBV2 to TRBJ2-7; a possible D gene is TRBD2 (7 bases). V was shortened by 7 bases and J by 3 bases, with 10 bases between the two germline ends. This CDR3 is built from 12 residues. Germline CDR1 is SNHLY and CDR2 is FYNNEI. The CDR3 DNA is TGTGCCAGCAAGGGGGGGGTCTACGAGCAGTACTTC. Its protein is CASKGGVYEQYF.

In this sample, this clonotype turned up many times. The V gene is TRBV5-6, the J gene TRBJ1-1; TRBD1 agrees at 8 bases. With V trimmed by 3 bases and J by 1 base, 2 bases remained unmatched. The CDR3 totals 14 residues. In germline, CDR1 is SGHDT, CDR2 YYEEEE. The CDR3 DNA follows: TGTGCCAGCAGCTCAGGGGGCACGAACACTGAAGCTTTCTTT. It yields the protein CASSSGGTNTEAFF.

This clonotype was picked up a small number of times. The chain couples TRBV3-1 to TRBJ2-7, with D possibly being TRBD2 (6 bases). V lost 0 bases and J lost 6, with 12 bases in between. The germline V gene encodes CDR1 LGHDT and CDR2 YNNKEL (reference sequence). The length of the CDR3 is 14 residues. The CDR3 region has the DNA TGTGCCAGCAGCCAAGAGCGGCTAGCGTCCGAGCAGTACTTC. Amino acid sequence: CASSQERLASEQYF.

V gene TRBV5-6 combines with J gene TRBJ1-1, with 7 nucleotides matching TRBD1. The CDR3 runs to 13 residues. CDR1 and CDR2 (germline): SGHDT, YYEEEE. With V trimmed by 3 bases and J by 6 bases, 5 bases remained unmatched. The DNA for the CDR3 is TGTGCCAGCAGCTCGGCAGGGGGGGCTGAAGCTTTCTTT. As protein: CASSSAGGAEAFF.